The 18 T cell receptor beta chains below come from one sample, sequenced in a study of OX40 agonist ivuxolimab in advanced cancers. Method: immunoSEQ multiplex PCR; TCRdb's copy keeps in-frame clones and lacks some. The table has fewer than 95,000 clones, 92% seen once. The material was CD4+ or CD8+ T cells sorted from blood, obtained in a trial of the OX40 agonist ivuxolimab. These receptors were obtained from an adult with an advanced solid tumor such as melanoma, head and neck, liver or kidney cancer.

The rearrangement links TRBV27 to TRBJ1-1; D might be TRBD1 (5 bases). Germline V lookup: CDR1 MNHEY, CDR2 SMNVEV (reference sequence). The CDR3 length is 15 residues. Trimming took 3 bases from V and 4 from J, leaving 15 bases between them. CDR3 coding DNA: TGTGCCAGCAGTTTGACAGCGGGGGGGGGCACTGAAGCTTTCTTT. Amino acids: CASSLTAGGGTEAFF.

V usage is TRBV6-6 and J usage is TRBJ2-7; the D is unclear. The germline V and J ends were trimmed by 1 base and 4 bases, with 17 bases remaining between them. Per germline, CDR1 MNHNY and CDR2 SVGAGI (reference sequence). There are 16 residues in the CDR3. The chain's CDR3 is CASSYYGPSSPYEQYF. CDR3 DNA: TGTGCCAGCAGTTACTACGGTCCTTCATCCCCTTACGAGCAGTACTTC.

This chain joins TRBV25-1 and TRBJ2-3, with TRBD2 matching over 9 bases. CDR3 size: 16 residues. V gave up 1 base and J gave up 2 bases; unmatched junction bases: 4. CDR1 is MGHDK and CDR2 is SYGVNS in the germline V gene. CDR3: CASSESSGVLTDTQYF. CDR3 DNA: TGTGCCAGCAGTGAATCTAGCGGGGTCCTCACAGATACGCAGTATTTT. The full variable domain, its missing parts supplied by reference TRBV25-1 and TRBJ2-3, is EADIYQTPRYLVIGTGKKITLECSQTMGHDKMYWYQQDPGMELHLIHYSYGVNSTEKGDLSSESTVSRIRTEHFPLTLESARPSHTSQYLCASSESSGVLTDTQYFGPGTRLTVL.

This chain links TRBV6-1 with TRBJ2-3, with 9 bases that match TRBD1. From germline, CDR1 is MNHNS and CDR2 SASEGT. The CDR3 is made up of 17 amino acids. The J segment lost 5 bases and the V segment lost 2 bases, leaving 11 bases of the junction unmatched. In DNA, the CDR3 is TGTGCCAGCAGTGAAACCGTGGGGGACAGGGTACGAGATACGCAGTATTTT. It translates to CASSETVGDRVRDTQYF.

The rearrangement joins TRBV5-4 to TRBJ1-2; 11 bases are shared with TRBD1. Germline V CDR1 and CDR2: SGHNT, YYREEE (reference sequence). There are 13 residues in the CDR3. V trimming: 4 bases; J trimming: 8 bases; junction bases outside the gene matches: 4. The CDR3 sequence is CASSRTGGGGYTF. The CDR3 DNA reads TGTGCCAGCAGCCGGACAGGGGGCGGAGGCTACACCTTC.

This clone was observed a few times. V gene TRBV6-6 combines with J gene TRBJ1-1, with D hard to call. V gave up 4 bases and J gave up 0 bases, with 3 bases separating them. The germline CDR1 and CDR2 sequences are MNHNY and SVGAGI (reference sequence). The CDR3 spans 12 residues. The CDR3 spells CASSLVNTEAFF. CDR3 DNA sequence: TGTGCCAGCAGTTTGGTGAACACTGAAGCTTTCTTT.

The V gene is TRBV27, the J gene TRBJ1-1; TRBD1 matches at 8 bases. Germline assignment: CDR1 MNHEY and CDR2 SMNVEV (reference sequence). The CDR3 length is 16 residues. With 5 bases clipped from V and 8 bases from J, the junction kept 16 bases outside the gene matches. CDR3 DNA: TGTGCCAGCAGTCCCCCCCTAAATTCAGGGGGCCGGGAAGCTTTCTTT. Translated: CASSPPLNSGGREAFF.

This sequence joins TRBV30 and TRBJ1-1; 7 bases are a match to TRBD1. This CDR3 has 14 residues. The germline gives CDR1 GTSNPN, CDR2 SVGIG (reference sequence). V was pared by 5 bases and J by 5 bases, with 11 bases of the junction left unmatched. The DNA of the CDR3 is TGTGCCTGGGACCAGGGGGGGCGCGGTACTGAAGCTTTCTTT. Protein product: CAWDQGGRGTEAFF.

The genes are TRBV29-1 and TRBJ1-1; TRBD1 aligns across 7 bases. J lost 3 bases, V lost 3 bases, and 10 bases had no gene match. Germline V gives CDR1 SQVTM, CDR2 ANQGSEA. This CDR3 comprises 15 residues. The CDR3 sequence is CSVDPEDRLDTEAFF. The CDR3 DNA reads as TGCAGCGTTGACCCTGAGGACAGGTTGGACACTGAAGCTTTCTTT.

V and J are TRBV27 and TRBJ2-3; 11 nucleotides agree with TRBD2. The V gene end was trimmed by 3 bases and the J gene end by 7 bases; junction bases not matched to a gene: 6. Germline CDR1 MNHEY, CDR2 SMNVEV (reference sequence). CDR3 size: 15 residues. CDR3 DNA: TGTGCCAGCAGTTTTAGCGGGGGGGCAAGGTATACGCAGTATTTT. This translates into CASSFSGGARYTQYF.

Concerning this clone: The sample has other DNA sequences that encode this CDR3 too. The chain uses TRBV13 and TRBJ2-1; perhaps D is TRBD1 or TRBD2 (5 bases each). V shed 5 bases and J shed 0 bases, with 11 bases lying between them. The CDR3 consists of 15 residues. CDR1 PRHDT and CDR2 FYEKMQ come from the germline V gene (reference sequence). CDR3 region: CASSGGRGSYNEQFF. The CDR3 coding sequence is TGTGCCAGCAGCGGGGGTCGGGGCTCCTACAATGAGCAGTTCTTC.

V gene TRBV27 combines with J gene TRBJ1-2; TRBD1 aligns across 8 bases. The CDR3 contains 14 residues. CDR1 and CDR2 from the germline V gene are MNHEY and SMNVEV (reference sequence). V trimming: 6 bases; J trimming: 2 bases; junction bases outside the gene matches: 5. For the CDR3, the DNA is TGTGCCAGCAGACCGGGACAGGTCAACTATGGCTACACCTTC. It translates to CASRPGQVNYGYTF.

The V call is TRBV28, the J call TRBJ1-2; TRBD1 is a possible D gene (6 bases). Deletions cut 5 bases from V and 7 bases from J, with 23 bases between. CDR3 length: 16 amino acids. Germline lookup yields CDR1 MDHEN and CDR2 SYDVKM. The CDR3 loop reads CASSPWDNKGLGGYTF. The DNA for the CDR3 is TGTGCCAGCAGTCCCTGGGACAATAAAGGGCTTGGTGGCTACACCTTC.

The chain has TRBV2 and TRBJ2-1; possibly TRBD2 for D (5 bases). The CDR3 is 13 amino acids. Looked up from germline, CDR1 is SNHLY and CDR2 is FYNNEI. V lost 10 bases and J 3 bases, leaving 13 bases between the germline ends. The CDR3: CATKPTSYNEQFF. Here the CDR3 DNA reads TGTGCCACCAAGCCCACTAGCTACAATGAGCAGTTCTTC.

The chain combines TRBV27 with TRBJ2-7, with 7 bases identical to TRBD1. V shed 1 base and J 2 bases; nucleotides not matched to a gene: 8. Looked up from germline, CDR1 is MNHEY and CDR2 is SMNVEV (reference sequence). The CDR3 consists of 16 residues. CDR3 DNA: TGTGCCAGCAGTTTATATTGGGACAGCCTACCCTACGAGCAGTACTTC. It is translated as CASSLYWDSLPYEQYF.

The chain is built from TRBV4-1 and TRBJ1-1; no firm D call. Per the germline V gene, CDR1 is MGHRA and CDR2 is YSYEKL. V lost 5 bases and J 0 bases, leaving 13 bases between the germline ends. CDR3 length equals 15 residues. The CDR3 loop reads CASSFSPSLNTEAFF. CDR3 bases: TGCGCCAGCAGCTTCTCCCCGAGCTTGAACACTGAAGCTTTCTTT.

This chain uses TRBV29-1 with TRBJ1-2; D might be TRBD1 (5 bases). The CDR3 has 14 residues. Germline V gene sequence: CDR1 SQVTM, CDR2 ANQGSEA. Trimming cost V 3 bases and J 4 bases, with 15 bases left between them. CDR3 protein: CSVDPPGLGYGYTF. In DNA, the CDR3 is TGCAGCGTTGACCCCCCGGGACTGGGCTATGGCTACACCTTC.

The V gene is TRBV15, the J gene TRBJ1-5, with a weak D call TRBD1 (5 bases). Germline V gene data show CDR1 as LNHNV and CDR2 as YYDKDF (reference sequence). The V and J ends lost 1 base and 0 bases respectively, with 10 bases between them. There are 16 residues in the CDR3. CDR3 region: CATSRVLGGSNQPQHF. As DNA, the CDR3 is TGTGCCACCAGCAGAGTGTTGGGGGGTAGCAATCAGCCCCAGCATTTT.